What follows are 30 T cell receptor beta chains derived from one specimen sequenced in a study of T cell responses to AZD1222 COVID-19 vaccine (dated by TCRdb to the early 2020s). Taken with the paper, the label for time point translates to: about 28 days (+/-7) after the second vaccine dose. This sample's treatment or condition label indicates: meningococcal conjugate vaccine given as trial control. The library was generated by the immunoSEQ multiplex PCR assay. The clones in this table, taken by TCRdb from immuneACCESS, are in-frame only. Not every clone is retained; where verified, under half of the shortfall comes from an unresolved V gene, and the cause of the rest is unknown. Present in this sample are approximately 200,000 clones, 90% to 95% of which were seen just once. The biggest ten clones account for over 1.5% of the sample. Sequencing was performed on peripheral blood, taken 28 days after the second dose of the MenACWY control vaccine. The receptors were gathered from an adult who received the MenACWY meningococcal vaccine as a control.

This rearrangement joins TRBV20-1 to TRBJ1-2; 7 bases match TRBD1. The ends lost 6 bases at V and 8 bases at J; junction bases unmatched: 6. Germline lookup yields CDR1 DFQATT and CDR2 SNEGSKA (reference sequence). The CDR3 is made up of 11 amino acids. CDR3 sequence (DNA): TGCAGTGCCACCGACAGGGACGGCTACACCTTC. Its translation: CSATDRDGYTF.

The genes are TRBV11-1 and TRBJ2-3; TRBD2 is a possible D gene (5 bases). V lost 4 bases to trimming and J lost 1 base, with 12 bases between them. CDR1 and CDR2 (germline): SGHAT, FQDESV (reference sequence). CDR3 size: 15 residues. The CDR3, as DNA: TGTGCCAGCAGCTCACCCCAGAGGGGCACAGATACGCAGTATTTT. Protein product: CASSSPQRGTDTQYF.

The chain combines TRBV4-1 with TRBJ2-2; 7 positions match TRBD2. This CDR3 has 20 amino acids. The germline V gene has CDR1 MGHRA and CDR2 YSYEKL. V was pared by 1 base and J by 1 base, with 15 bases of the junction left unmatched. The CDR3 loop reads CASSQAGTKRRDRNTGELFF. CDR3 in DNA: TGCGCCAGCAGCCAAGCAGGGACTAAACGGCGGGATCGGAACACCGGGGAGCTGTTTTTT.

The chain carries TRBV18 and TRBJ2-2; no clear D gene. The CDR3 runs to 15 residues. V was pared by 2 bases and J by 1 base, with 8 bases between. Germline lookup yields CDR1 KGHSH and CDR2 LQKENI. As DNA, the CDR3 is TGTGCCAGCTCACCATTAGACCTGAACACCGGGGAGCTGTTTTTT. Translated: CASSPLDLNTGELFF.

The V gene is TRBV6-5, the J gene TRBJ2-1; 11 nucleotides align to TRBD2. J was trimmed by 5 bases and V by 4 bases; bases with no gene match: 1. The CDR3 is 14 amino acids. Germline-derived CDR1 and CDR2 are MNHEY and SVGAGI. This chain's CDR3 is CASSSTSGNNEQFF. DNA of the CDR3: TGTGCCAGCAGTTCGACTAGCGGGAACAATGAGCAGTTCTTC.

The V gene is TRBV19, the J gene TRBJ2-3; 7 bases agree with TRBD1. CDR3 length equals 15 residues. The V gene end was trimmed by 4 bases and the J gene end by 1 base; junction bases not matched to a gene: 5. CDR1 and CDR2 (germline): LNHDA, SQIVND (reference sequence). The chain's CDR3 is CASSTYRGGTDTQYF. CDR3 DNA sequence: TGTGCCAGTAGTACTTACAGGGGAGGCACAGATACGCAGTATTTT.

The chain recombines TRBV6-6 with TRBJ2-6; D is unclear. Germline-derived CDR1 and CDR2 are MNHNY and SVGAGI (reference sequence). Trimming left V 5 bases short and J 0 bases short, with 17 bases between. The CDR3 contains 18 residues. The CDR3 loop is CASSPQEGPRSGANVLTF. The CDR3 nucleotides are TGTGCCAGCAGTCCCCAAGAAGGGCCTCGCTCTGGGGCCAACGTCCTGACTTTC.

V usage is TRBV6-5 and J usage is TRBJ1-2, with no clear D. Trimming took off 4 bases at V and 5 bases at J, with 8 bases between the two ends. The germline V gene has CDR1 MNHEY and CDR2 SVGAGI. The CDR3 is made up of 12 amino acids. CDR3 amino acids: CASSSSGYGYTF. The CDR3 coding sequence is TGTGCCAGCAGTTCCAGCGGATATGGCTACACCTTC.

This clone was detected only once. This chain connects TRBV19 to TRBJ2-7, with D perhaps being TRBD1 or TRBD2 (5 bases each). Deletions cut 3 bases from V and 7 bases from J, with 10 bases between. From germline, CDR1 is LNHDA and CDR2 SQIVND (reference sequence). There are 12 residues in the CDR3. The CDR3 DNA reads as TGTGCCAGTAGTATCCGGGGCCGGGAGCAGTACTTC. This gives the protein CASSIRGREQYF.

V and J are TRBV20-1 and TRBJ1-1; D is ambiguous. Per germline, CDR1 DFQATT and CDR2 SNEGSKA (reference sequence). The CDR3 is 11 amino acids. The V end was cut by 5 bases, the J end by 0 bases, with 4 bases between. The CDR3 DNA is TGCAGTGCTCACTTGAACACTGAAGCTTTCTTT. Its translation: CSAHLNTEAFF.

The CDR3 region is CASSAFDNGVKNIQYF. The CDR3 DNA reads TGTGCCAGCAGCGCATTCGATAACGGGGTAAAAAACATTCAGTACTTC. The genes are TRBV9 and TRBJ2-4; weak D call: TRBD2 (5 bases). Trimming cost V 3 bases and J 4 bases, with 17 bases left between them. The CDR3 consists of 16 residues. Germline V gene lookup returns CDR1 SGDLS and CDR2 YYNGEE.

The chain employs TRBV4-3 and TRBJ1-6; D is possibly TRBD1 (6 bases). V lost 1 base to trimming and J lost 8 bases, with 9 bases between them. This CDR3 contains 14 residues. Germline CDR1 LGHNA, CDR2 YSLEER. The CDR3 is CASSQGNRDSPLHF. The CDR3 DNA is TGCGCCAGCAGCCAAGGGAACAGGGATTCACCCCTCCACTTT.

The DNA for the CDR3 is TGTGCCATCAGTGGTGGTAGCGGGAGTTCAGAGACCCAGTACTTC. Residues: CAISGGSGSSETQYF. V usage is TRBV10-3 and J usage is TRBJ2-5; TRBD2 matches at 9 bases. The V gene end was trimmed by 4 bases and the J gene end by 4 bases; junction bases not matched to a gene: 7. This CDR3 spans 15 amino acids. Germline CDR1 ENHRY, CDR2 SYGVKD.

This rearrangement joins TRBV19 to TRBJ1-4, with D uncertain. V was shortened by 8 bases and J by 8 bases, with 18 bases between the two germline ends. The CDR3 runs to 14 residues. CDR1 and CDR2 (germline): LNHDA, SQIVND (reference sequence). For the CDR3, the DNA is TGTGCCAGTCATCCCGGGCCTGGAGGGGAAAAACTGTTTTTT. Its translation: CASHPGPGGEKLFF.

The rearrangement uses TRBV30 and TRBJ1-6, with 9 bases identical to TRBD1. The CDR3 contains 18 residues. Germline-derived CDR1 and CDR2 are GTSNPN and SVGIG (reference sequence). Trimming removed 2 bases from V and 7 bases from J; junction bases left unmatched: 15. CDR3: CAWSPTGGHLNMNSPLHF. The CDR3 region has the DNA TGTGCCTGGAGTCCCACAGGGGGCCACCTTAATATGAATTCACCCCTCCACTTT. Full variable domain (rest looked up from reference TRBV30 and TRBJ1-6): SQTIHQWPATLVQPVGSPLSLECTVEGTSNPNLYWYRQAAGRGLQLLFYSVGIGQISSEVPQNLSASRPQDRQFILSSKKLLLSDSGFYLCAWSPTGGHLNMNSPLHFGNGTRLTVT.

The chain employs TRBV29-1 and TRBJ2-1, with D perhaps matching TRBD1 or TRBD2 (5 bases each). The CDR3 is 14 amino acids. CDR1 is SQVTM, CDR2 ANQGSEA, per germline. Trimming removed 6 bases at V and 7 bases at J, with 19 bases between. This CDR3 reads CSVPWGFKGNEQFF. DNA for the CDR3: TGCAGCGTCCCATGGGGGTTCAAAGGGAATGAGCAGTTCTTC.

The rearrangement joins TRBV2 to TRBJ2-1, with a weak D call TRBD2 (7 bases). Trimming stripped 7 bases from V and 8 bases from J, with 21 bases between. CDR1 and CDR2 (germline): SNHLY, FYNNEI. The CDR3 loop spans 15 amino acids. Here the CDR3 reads CASMGAGGSGHEQFF. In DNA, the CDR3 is TGTGCCAGCATGGGGGCGGGCGGGAGCGGGCATGAGCAGTTCTTC.

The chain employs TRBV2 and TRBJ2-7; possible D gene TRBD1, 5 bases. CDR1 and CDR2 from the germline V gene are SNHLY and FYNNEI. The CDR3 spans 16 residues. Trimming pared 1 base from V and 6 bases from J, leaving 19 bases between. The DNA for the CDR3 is TGTGCCAGCAGTGAAGAGGGGTTAGCAGTGACGGGCGAGCAGTACTTC. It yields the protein CASSEEGLAVTGEQYF.

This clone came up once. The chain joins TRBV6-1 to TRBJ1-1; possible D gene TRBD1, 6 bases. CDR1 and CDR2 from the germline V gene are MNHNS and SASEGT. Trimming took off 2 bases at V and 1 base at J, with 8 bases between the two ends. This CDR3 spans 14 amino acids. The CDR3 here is CASSETGTNTEAFF. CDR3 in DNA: TGTGCCAGCAGTGAAACAGGGACGAACACTGAAGCTTTCTTT.

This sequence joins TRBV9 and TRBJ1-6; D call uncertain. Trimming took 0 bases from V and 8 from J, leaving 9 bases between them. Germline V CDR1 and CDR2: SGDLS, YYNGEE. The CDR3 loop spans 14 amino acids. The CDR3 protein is CASSVAIRDSPLHF. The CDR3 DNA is TGTGCCAGCAGCGTAGCTATCAGAGATTCACCCCTCCACTTT.

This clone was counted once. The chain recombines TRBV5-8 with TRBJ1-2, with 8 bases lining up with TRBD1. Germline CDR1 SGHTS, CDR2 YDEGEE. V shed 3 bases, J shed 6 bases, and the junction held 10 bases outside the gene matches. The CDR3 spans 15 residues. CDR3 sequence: CASSWTGWASDGYTF. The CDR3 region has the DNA TGTGCCAGCAGCTGGACAGGGTGGGCCTCAGATGGCTACACCTTC.

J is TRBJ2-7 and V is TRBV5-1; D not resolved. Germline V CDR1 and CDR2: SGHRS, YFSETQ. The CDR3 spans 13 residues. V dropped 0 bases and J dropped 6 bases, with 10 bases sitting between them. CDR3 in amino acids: CASSLGASIEQYF. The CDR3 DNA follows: TGCGCCAGCAGCTTGGGGGCTTCGATCGAGCAGTACTTC.

CDR3 region: CASARGTGELFF. In DNA form, the CDR3 reads TGTGCCAGCGCCAGGGGCACCGGGGAGCTGTTTTTT. The chain links TRBV12-3 or TRBV12-4 to TRBJ2-2, with D possibly TRBD1 on 6 matching bases. The CDR3 sequence is 12 residues long. The V gene lost 8 bases and the J gene lost 4 bases, with 8 bases spanning the gap.

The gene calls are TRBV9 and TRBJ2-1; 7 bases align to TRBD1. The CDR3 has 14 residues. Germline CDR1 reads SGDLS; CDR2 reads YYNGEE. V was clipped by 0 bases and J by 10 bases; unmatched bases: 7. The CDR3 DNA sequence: TGTGCCAGCAGCGTAGCAACAGGGGTAGGAGAGCAGTTCTTC. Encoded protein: CASSVATGVGEQFF.

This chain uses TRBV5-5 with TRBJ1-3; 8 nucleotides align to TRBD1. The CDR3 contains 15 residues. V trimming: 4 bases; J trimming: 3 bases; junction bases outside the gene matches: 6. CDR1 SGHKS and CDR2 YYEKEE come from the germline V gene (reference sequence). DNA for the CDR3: TGTGCCAGCAGCCCACAGGGGGTTCTTGGAAACACCATATATTTT. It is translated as CASSPQGVLGNTIYF.

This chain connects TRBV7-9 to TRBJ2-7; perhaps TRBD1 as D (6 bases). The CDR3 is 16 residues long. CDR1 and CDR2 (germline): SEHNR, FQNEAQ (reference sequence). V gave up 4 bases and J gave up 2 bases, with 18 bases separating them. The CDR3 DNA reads TGTGCCAGCAGCTCCCCGCAGGGGCTATTGGCCTACGAGCAGTACTTC. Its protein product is CASSSPQGLLAYEQYF.

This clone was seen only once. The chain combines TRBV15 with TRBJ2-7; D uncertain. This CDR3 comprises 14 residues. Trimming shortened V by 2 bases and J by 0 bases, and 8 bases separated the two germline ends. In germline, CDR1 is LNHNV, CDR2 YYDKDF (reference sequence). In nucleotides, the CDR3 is TGTGCCACCAGCAGACGGACGGTCTCCTACGAGCAGTACTTC. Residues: CATSRRTVSYEQYF.

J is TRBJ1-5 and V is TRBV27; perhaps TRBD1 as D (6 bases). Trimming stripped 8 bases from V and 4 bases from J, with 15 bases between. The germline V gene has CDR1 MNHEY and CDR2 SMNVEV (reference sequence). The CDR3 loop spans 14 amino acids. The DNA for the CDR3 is TGTGCCAGCGCAGGGGCCCAAGGAAATCAGCCCCAGCATTTT. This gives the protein CASAGAQGNQPQHF.

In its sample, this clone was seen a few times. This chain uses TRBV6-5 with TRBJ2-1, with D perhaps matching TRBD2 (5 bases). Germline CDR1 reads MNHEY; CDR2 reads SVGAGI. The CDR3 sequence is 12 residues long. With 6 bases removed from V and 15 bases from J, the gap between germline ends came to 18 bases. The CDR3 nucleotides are TGTGCCAGCAGCGGAGAACTAACGAGGGTGTTCTTC. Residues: CASSGELTRVFF.

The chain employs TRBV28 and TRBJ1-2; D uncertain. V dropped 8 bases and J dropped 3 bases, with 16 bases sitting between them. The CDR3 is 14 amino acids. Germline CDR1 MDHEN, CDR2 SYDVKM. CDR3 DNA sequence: TGTGCCAGCGGGCTATCAGTTCCGGACTATGGCTACACCTTC. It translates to CASGLSVPDYGYTF.